Listed here are 19 T cell receptor beta chains from one sample, sequenced in a study of T cells in Graves' hyperthyroidism and ophthalmopathy. TCR beta CDR3 region amplification was performed from RNA transcripts. When the TCR CDR3 underwent first-round RT-PCR, the HTBI primer set was used. A single record per CDR3 protein comes from TCRdb applying MiXCR to the multiplex PCR reads. The sample includes more than 500,000 distinct CDR3 sequences, roughly 46% seen only once; the top ten take 19%. Sequencing was performed on peripheral blood or thyroid tissue (not recorded which). These receptors all stem from an adult woman with Graves' disease, either hyperthyroidism or ophthalmopathy (not recorded which).

Ten or more counts support this clonotype. This chain uses TRBV13 with TRBJ2-7; 13 bases align to TRBD2. This CDR3 region has 15 residues. The V segment lost 4 bases and the J segment 6 bases; nucleotides outside the gene matches: 6. Germline V CDR1 and CDR2: PRHDT, FYEKMQ (reference sequence). The CDR3 loop reads CASSSGLAGEFEQYF. CDR3 coding DNA: TGTGCCAGCAGCTCCGGACTAGCGGGAGAGTTCGAGCAGTACTTC.

This clonotype has a handful of counts. The chain carries TRBV15 and TRBJ1-3; D gene unclear. The CDR3 runs to 16 residues. With 0 bases removed from V and 2 bases from J, the gap between germline ends came to 11 bases. Germline loops: CDR1 LNHNV, CDR2 YYDKDF (reference sequence). In DNA form, the CDR3 reads TGTGCCACCAGCAGAGATCCGGGCTACACTGGAAACACCATATATTTT. Translated, it gives CATSRDPGYTGNTIYF. The variable domain in full, with the rest retrieved from reference TRBV15 and TRBJ1-3, is DAMVIQNPRYQVTQFGKPVTLSCSQTLNHNVMYWYQQKSSQAPKLLFHYYDKDFNNEADTPDNFQSRRPNTSFCFLDIRSPGLGDTAMYLCATSRDPGYTGNTIYFGEGSWLTVV.

This clonotype has just one count. The chain carries TRBV9 and TRBJ2-3, with D possibly TRBD2 on 5 matching bases. Germline lookup yields CDR1 SGDLS and CDR2 YYNGEE. With 3 bases removed from V and 2 bases from J, the gap between germline ends came to 10 bases. The CDR3 loop spans 14 amino acids. Here the CDR3 reads CASSGEIVTDTQYF. CDR3 in DNA: TGTGCCAGCAGCGGGGAGATAGTCACAGATACGCAGTATTTT.

This clonotype was counted between two and nine times. The rearrangement links TRBV10-3 to TRBJ1-1; D gene uncertain. This CDR3 spans 13 amino acids. The ends were cut back, 4 bases at V and 4 bases at J, with 10 bases in the middle. Germline V CDR1 and CDR2: ENHRY, SYGVKD. The CDR3 spells CAISGSIGTEAFF. The CDR3, as DNA: TGTGCCATCAGTGGATCGATTGGCACTGAAGCTTTCTTT.

This clonotype was seen many times. The chain carries TRBV2 and TRBJ2-6; D could derive from TRBD1 or TRBD2 (5 bases each). V was pared by 4 bases and J by 0 bases, with 19 bases between. The germline V gene encodes CDR1 SNHLY and CDR2 FYNNEI. This CDR3 has 19 residues. CDR3 sequence: CASSVHRERGGSGANVLTF. In nucleotides, the CDR3 is TGTGCCAGCAGTGTCCATAGAGAACGGGGCGGCTCTGGGGCCAACGTCCTGACTTTC.

This clonotype was counted many times. CDR3 DNA sequence: TGTGCCAGCAGTGAATGGGGCCGATATGGCTACACCTTC. Protein sequence: CASSEWGRYGYTF. The chain is built from TRBV2 and TRBJ1-2; D is perhaps TRBD1 (5 bases). This CDR3 has 13 amino acids. Between the trimmed V and J ends, which lost 2 bases and 5 bases, there was a span of 9 bases. Germline V gene sequence: CDR1 SNHLY, CDR2 FYNNEI. Full variable domain (outside the CDR3, taken from reference TRBV2 and TRBJ1-2): EPEVTQTPSHQVTQMGQEVILRCVPISNHLYFYWYRQILGQKVEFLVSFYNNEISEKSEIFDDQFSVERPDGSNFTLKIRSTKLEDSAMYFCASSEWGRYGYTFGSGTRLTVV.

This clonotype was observed once. V and J are TRBV2 and TRBJ1-6; 7 bases map to TRBD1. The germline V gene encodes CDR1 SNHLY and CDR2 FYNNEI. V lost 6 bases, J lost 10 bases, and 12 bases stayed unmatched. This CDR3 contains 15 residues. This CDR3 is CASSRGTDGASPLHF. CDR3 DNA: TGTGCCAGCAGCCGAGGGACAGACGGGGCCTCACCCCTCCACTTT.

The chain has TRBV2 and TRBJ1-1; D is possibly TRBD1 (6 bases). The CDR3 totals 14 residues. Per germline, CDR1 SNHLY and CDR2 FYNNEI. The V end lost 2 bases, the J end lost 4 bases, and 11 bases lay between the germline ends. The DNA of the CDR3 is TGTGCCAGCAGTGAAACGGGGGGCCTCACTGAAGCTTTCTTT. Translating gives CASSETGGLTEAFF.

This rearrangement joins TRBV10-3 to TRBJ1-3; the D gene is possibly TRBD1 (5 bases). With 2 bases removed from V and 7 bases from J, the gap between germline ends came to 6 bases. Germline CDR1 reads ENHRY; CDR2 reads SYGVKD. The CDR3 extends over 12 amino acids. CDR3 DNA: TGTGCCATCAGTGAGGAGGGGAACACCATATATTTT. The encoded protein is CAISEEGNTIYF.

The chain employs TRBV2 and TRBJ1-1; D gene uncertain. In germline, CDR1 is SNHLY, CDR2 FYNNEI. This CDR3 has 14 residues. Trimming stripped 2 bases from V and 3 bases from J, with 10 bases between. Here the CDR3 reads CASSESGLDTEAFF. CDR3 in DNA: TGTGCCAGCAGTGAAAGTGGGCTGGACACTGAAGCTTTCTTT.

The genes are TRBV5-4 and TRBJ1-2; 8 positions match TRBD1. The CDR3 has 14 residues. V dropped 3 bases and J dropped 4; count of bases not matched to a gene: 5. Germline lookup yields CDR1 SGHNT and CDR2 YYREEE (reference sequence). The CDR3 is CASSSRDRPYGYTF. CDR3 sequence (DNA): TGTGCCAGCAGCTCCCGGGACAGGCCCTATGGCTACACCTTC.

The gene calls are TRBV5-1 and TRBJ1-1; 8 positions match TRBD1. The CDR3 consists of 13 residues. The junction had 4 bases not matched to a gene; V was cut back by 4 bases and J by 5 bases. Germline V gene lookup returns CDR1 SGHRS and CDR2 YFSETQ. CDR3 region: CASSVTGETEAFF. In DNA, the CDR3 is TGCGCCAGCAGCGTGACAGGGGAAACTGAAGCTTTCTTT. Supplemented by reference TRBV5-1 and TRBJ1-1, the full variable domain reads KAGVTQTPRYLIKTRGQQVTLSCSPISGHRSVSWYQQTPGQGLQFLFEYFSETQRNKGNFPGRFSGRQFSNSRSEMNVSTLELGDSALYLCASSVTGETEAFFGQGTRLTVV.

This clonotype was seen at least ten times. The rearrangement links TRBV6-6 to TRBJ1-1; D is unclear. The CDR3 is made up of 14 amino acids. Germline CDR1 MNHNY, CDR2 SVGAGI (reference sequence). V was clipped by 2 bases and J by 0 bases, with 7 bases between them. In DNA form, the CDR3 reads TGTGCCAGCAGTTACGTGCGGATGAACACTGAAGCTTTCTTT. It is translated as CASSYVRMNTEAFF.

This clonotype has a count of ten or more. The CDR3 DNA is TGTGCCAGCAGGCCTAGAGCGAACACTGAAGCTTTCTTT. Its translation: CASRPRANTEAFF. The V gene is TRBV6-6, the J gene TRBJ1-1; no definite D call. Trimming pared 6 bases from V and 1 base from J, leaving 9 bases between. There are 13 residues in the CDR3. CDR1 is MNHNY, CDR2 SVGAGI, per germline (reference sequence).

This clonotype showed up many times. The genes are TRBV5-4 and TRBJ2-5, with 7 bases identical to TRBD2. Germline V lookup: CDR1 SGHNT, CDR2 YYREEE (reference sequence). This CDR3 is 15 amino acids long. V gave up 0 bases and J gave up 3 bases; unmatched junction bases: 5. The CDR3 loop is CASSLAVGREETQYF. In DNA, the CDR3 is TGTGCCAGCAGCTTGGCGGTGGGGAGGGAAGAGACCCAGTACTTC.

This clonotype was seen many times. This chain joins TRBV3-1 and TRBJ2-7; 13 bases map to TRBD2. With 4 bases clipped from V and 9 bases from J, the junction kept 9 bases outside the gene matches. CDR1 and CDR2 from the germline V gene are LGHDT and YNNKEL (reference sequence). The CDR3 has 15 residues. The CDR3 DNA sequence: TGTGCCAGCAGCCTAAACGGACTAGCGGGAGTGGTGCAGTACTTC. Its protein is CASSLNGLAGVVQYF.

This clonotype was seen many times. The CDR3 here is CSALDSRKLNEKLFF. The CDR3 region has the DNA TGCAGTGCACTTGACAGCCGGAAACTTAATGAAAAACTGTTTTTT. The chain uses TRBV20-1 and TRBJ1-4; possible D gene TRBD1, 5 bases. V lost 6 bases, J lost 4 bases, and 18 bases lay in between. Germline CDR1 is DFQATT and CDR2 is SNEGSKA (reference sequence). This CDR3 comprises 15 residues.

There are many counts of this clonotype. V is TRBV5-8 and J is TRBJ2-5; D is perhaps TRBD1 or TRBD2 (5 bases each). The CDR3 is 14 residues long. Germline values: CDR1 SGHTS, CDR2 YDEGEE. V was clipped by 0 bases and J by 5 bases, with 11 bases between them. The CDR3 spells CASSLDQGGETQYF. The CDR3 nucleotides are TGTGCCAGCAGCTTGGACCAGGGCGGGGAGACCCAGTACTTC.

Only a few counts were recorded for this clonotype. This sequence joins TRBV7-9 and TRBJ2-7, with TRBD1 matching over 9 bases. There are 14 residues in the CDR3. Germline CDR1 and CDR2: SEHNR and FQNEAQ (reference sequence). Germline trimming cut 6 bases from V and 2 bases from J; bases unmatched to any gene: 5. CDR3 protein: CASSQGQGTYEQYF. Written as DNA, the CDR3 is TGTGCCAGCAGTCAAGGACAGGGGACCTACGAGCAGTACTTC.